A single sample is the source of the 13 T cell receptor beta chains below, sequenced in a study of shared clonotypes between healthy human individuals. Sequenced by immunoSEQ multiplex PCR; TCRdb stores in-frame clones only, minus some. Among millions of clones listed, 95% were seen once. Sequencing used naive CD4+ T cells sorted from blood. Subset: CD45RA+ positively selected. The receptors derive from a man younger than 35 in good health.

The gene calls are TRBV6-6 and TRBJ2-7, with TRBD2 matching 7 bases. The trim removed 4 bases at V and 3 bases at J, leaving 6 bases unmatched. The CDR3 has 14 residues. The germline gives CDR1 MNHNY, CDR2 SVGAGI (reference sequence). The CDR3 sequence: CASSSAGENYEQYF. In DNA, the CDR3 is TGTGCCAGCAGTTCCGCGGGGGAAAACTACGAGCAGTACTTC.

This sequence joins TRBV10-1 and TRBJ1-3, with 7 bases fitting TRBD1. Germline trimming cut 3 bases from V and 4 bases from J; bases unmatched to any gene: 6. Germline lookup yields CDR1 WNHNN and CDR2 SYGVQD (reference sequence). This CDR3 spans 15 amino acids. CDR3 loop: CASSDGQAKGNTIYF. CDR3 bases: TGCGCCAGCAGTGACGGACAGGCCAAGGGAAACACCATATATTTT.

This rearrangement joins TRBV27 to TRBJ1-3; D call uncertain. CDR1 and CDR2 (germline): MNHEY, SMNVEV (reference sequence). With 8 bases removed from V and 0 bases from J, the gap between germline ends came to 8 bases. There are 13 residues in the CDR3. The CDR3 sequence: CASGLSSGNTIYF. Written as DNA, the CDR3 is TGTGCCAGCGGCTTAAGCTCTGGAAACACCATATATTTT.

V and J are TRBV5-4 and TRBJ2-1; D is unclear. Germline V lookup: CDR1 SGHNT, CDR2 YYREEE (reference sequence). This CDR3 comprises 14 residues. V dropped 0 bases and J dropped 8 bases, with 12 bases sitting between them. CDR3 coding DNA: TGTGCCAGCAGCTTGGTGACTGCCTGGGATGAGCAGTTCTTC. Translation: CASSLVTAWDEQFF.

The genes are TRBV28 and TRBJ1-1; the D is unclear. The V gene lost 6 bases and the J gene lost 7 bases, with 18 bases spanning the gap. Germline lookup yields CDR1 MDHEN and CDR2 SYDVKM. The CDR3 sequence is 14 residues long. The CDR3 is CASSLTPVQDEAFF. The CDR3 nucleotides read TGTGCCAGCAGCCTAACCCCAGTCCAGGATGAAGCTTTCTTT. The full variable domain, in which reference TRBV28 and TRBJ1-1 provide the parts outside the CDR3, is DVKVTQSSRYLVKRTGEKVFLECVQDMDHENMFWYRQDPGLGLRLIYFSYDVKMKEKGDIPEGYSVSREKKERFSLILESASTNQTSMYLCASSLTPVQDEAFFGQGTRLTVV.

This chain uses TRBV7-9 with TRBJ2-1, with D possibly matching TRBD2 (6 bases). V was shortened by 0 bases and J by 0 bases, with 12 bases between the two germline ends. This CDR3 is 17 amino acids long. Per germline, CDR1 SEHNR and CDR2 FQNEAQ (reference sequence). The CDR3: CASSLAQGGTSYNEQFF. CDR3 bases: TGTGCCAGCAGCTTAGCCCAGGGCGGGACCTCCTACAATGAGCAGTTCTTC.

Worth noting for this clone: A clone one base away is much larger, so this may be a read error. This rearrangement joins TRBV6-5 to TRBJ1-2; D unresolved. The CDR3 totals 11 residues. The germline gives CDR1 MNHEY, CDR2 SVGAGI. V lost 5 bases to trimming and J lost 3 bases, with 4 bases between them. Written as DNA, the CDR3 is TGTGCCAGCAGTGGGGACTATGGCTACACCTTC. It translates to CASSGDYGYTF.

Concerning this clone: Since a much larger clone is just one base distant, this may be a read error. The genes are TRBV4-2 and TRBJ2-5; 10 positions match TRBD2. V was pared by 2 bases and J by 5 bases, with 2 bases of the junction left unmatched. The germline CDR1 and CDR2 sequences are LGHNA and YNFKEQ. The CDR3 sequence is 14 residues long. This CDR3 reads CASSQLSGGETQYF. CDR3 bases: TGTGCCAGCAGCCAACTTAGCGGGGGGGAGACCCAGTACTTC.

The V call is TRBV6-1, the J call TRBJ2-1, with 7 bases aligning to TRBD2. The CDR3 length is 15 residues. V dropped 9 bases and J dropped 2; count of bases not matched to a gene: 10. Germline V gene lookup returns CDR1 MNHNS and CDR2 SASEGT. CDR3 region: CASFLGGVAYNEQFF. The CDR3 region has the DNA TGTGCCAGTTTTCTGGGGGGGGTTGCCTACAATGAGCAGTTCTTC.

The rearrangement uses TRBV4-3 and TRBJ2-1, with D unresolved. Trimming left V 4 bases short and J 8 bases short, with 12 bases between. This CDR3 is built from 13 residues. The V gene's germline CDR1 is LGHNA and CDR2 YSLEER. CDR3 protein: CASSLSGPYEQFF. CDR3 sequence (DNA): TGCGCCAGCAGCCTTTCAGGTCCCTATGAGCAGTTCTTC.

This CDR3 reads CASTPRASGASYEQYF. In DNA form, the CDR3 reads TGTGCCAGCACCCCGCGGGCTAGCGGGGCCTCCTACGAGCAGTACTTC. The V and J genes are TRBV6-6 and TRBJ2-7; 9 bases map to TRBD2. Germline trimming cut 7 bases from V and 0 bases from J; bases unmatched to any gene: 10. The CDR3 is made up of 16 amino acids. Per germline, CDR1 MNHNY and CDR2 SVGAGI (reference sequence).

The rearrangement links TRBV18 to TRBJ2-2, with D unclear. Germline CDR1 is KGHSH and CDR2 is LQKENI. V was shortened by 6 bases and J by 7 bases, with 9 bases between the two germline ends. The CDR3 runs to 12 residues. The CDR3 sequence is CASSVFGGELFF. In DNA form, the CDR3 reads TGTGCCAGCTCCGTCTTCGGCGGGGAGCTGTTTTTT.

CDR3 coding DNA: TGTGCCAGCAGCTCCTCCGCGGGTTTCCAACAGCCCCAGCATTTT. Residues: CASSSSAGFQQPQHF. J is TRBJ1-5 and V is TRBV7-9; D uncertain. The length of the CDR3 is 15 residues. Germline V gene lookup returns CDR1 SEHNR and CDR2 FQNEAQ (reference sequence). The V gene lost 4 bases and the J gene lost 7 bases, with 17 bases spanning the gap.